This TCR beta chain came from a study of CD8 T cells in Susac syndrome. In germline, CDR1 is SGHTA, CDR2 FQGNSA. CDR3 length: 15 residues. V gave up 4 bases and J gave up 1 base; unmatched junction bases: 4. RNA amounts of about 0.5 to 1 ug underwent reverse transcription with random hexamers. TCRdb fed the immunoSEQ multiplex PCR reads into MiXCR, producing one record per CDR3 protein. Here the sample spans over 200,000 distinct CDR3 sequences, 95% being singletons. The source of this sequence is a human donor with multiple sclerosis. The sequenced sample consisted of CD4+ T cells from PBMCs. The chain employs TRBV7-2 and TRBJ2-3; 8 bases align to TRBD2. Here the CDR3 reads CASSYLTSGTDTQYF. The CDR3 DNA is TGTGCCAGCAGCTACCTGACTAGCGGCACAGATACGCAGTATTTT.